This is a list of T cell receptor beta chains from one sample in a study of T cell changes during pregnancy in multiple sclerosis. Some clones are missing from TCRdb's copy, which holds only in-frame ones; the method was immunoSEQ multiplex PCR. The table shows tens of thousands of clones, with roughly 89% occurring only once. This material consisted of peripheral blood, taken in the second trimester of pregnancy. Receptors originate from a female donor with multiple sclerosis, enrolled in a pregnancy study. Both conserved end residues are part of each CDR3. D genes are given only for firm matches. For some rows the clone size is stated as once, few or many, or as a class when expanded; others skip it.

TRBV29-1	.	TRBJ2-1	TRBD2	TGCAGCGTTGCCCCAGCGGGGGGGATCGATGAGCAGTTCTTC	CSVAPAGGIDEQFF
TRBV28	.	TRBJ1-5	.	TGTGCCAGCAGTTTAGCCACCTACAGGGTCAGGCAGCCCCAGCATTTT	CASSLATYRVRQPQHF
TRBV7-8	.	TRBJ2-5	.	TGTGCCAGCAAGGGGGAAGCGTACGAGACCCAGTACTTC	CASKGEAYETQYF
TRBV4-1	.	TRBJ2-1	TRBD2	TGCGCCAGCAGCCAAATAAGCGGGGGTCCTTACAATGAGCAGTTCTTC	CASSQISGGPYNEQFF
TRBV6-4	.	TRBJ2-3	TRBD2	TGTGCCAGCAGTCACGCGGGGGGCACAGATACGCAGTATTTT	CASSHAGGTDTQYF
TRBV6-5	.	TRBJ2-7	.	TGTGCCAGTTCAATGGAGGGAGGAGGGTCCTACGAGCAGTACTTC	CASSMEGGGSYEQYF
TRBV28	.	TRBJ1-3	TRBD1	TGTGCCAGCAGTTTAGGCGGGACAGCCTCTTTAGCCACCATATATTTT	CASSLGGTASLATIYF
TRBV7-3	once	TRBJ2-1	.	TGTGCCAGCGGGCTAGCACTCGGTGAGCAGTTCTTC	CASGLALGEQFF
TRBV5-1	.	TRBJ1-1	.	TGCGCCAGCAGCCTCAACATCGAGAACACTGAAGCTTTCTTT	CASSLNIENTEAFF
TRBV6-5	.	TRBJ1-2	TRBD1	TGTGCCAGCAGTTACTCTACAGGGGAGACTTACTATGGCTACACCTTC	CASSYSTGETYYGYTF
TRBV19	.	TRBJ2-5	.	TGTGCCAGTAGTATGGCAGGGCGGGAGACCCAGTACTTC	CASSMAGRETQYF
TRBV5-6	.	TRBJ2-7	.	TGTGCCAGCAGCTTGGTCCATAGCTCCTACGAGCAGTACTTC	CASSLVHSSYEQYF
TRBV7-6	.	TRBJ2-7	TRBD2	TGTGCCAGCAGCTTATCTTTCCCAGCGGGAGACCACTACGAGCAGTACTTC	CASSLSFPAGDHYEQYF
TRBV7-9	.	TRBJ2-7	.	TGTGCCAGCAGCCGACAGTCCTACGAGCAGTACTTC	CASSRQSYEQYF
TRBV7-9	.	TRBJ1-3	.	TGTGCCAGCAGCGGCCCCTCTGGAAACACCATATATTTT	CASSGPSGNTIYF
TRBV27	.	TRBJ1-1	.	TGTGCCAGCAGTTTATACACAGACACTGAAGCTTTCTTT	CASSLYTDTEAFF
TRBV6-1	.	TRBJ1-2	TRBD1	TGTGCCAGCAGTAAACAGGGGGCGCTCAACCAGTTACGCCCCTTC	CASSKQGALNQLRPF
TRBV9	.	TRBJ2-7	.	TGTGCCAGCAGCGTAGAGCCAGGGGAAATCCACGAGCAGTACTTC	CASSVEPGEIHEQYF
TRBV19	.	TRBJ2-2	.	TGTGCCAGTAGTACGGCGACAGGCTGGGACGCGAACACCGGGGAGCTGTTTTTT	CASSTATGWDANTGELFF
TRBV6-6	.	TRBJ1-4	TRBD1	TGTGCCAGCGGGACAGGAGGAAAATATGAAAAACTGTTTTTT	CASGTGGKYEKLFF
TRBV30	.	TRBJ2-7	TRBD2	TGTGCCTGGAGTGTAGCGGGGGGATACGAGCAGTACTTC	CAWSVAGGYEQYF
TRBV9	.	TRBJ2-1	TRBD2	TGTGCCAGCAGCGTAGAGGGACTAGCGGTACCCAATGAGCAGTTCTTC	CASSVEGLAVPNEQFF
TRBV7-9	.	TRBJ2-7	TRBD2	TGTGCCAGCAGCTCACTACTAGCGGAAAAGGGGGAGCAGTACTTC	CASSSLLAEKGEQYF
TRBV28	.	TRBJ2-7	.	TGTGCCATCTCGGGAGACTCCTACGAGCAGTACTTC	CAISGDSYEQYF
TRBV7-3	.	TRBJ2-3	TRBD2	TGTGCCAGCAGTGTCGAGGCGCGGGGGGGTCCGGATACGCAGTATTTT	CASSVEARGGPDTQYF
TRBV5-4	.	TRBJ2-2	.	TGTGCCAGCATGCGGGGTACGAACACCGGGGAGCTGTTTTTT	CASMRGTNTGELFF
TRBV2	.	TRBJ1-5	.	TGTGCCAGCAGTGCCCACAGGGTGGGGGATAGCAATCAGCCCCAGCATTTT	CASSAHRVGDSNQPQHF
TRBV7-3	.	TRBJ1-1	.	TGTGCCAGCAGCTTAAGGGGGAGGGGCACTGAAGCTTTCTTT	CASSLRGRGTEAFF